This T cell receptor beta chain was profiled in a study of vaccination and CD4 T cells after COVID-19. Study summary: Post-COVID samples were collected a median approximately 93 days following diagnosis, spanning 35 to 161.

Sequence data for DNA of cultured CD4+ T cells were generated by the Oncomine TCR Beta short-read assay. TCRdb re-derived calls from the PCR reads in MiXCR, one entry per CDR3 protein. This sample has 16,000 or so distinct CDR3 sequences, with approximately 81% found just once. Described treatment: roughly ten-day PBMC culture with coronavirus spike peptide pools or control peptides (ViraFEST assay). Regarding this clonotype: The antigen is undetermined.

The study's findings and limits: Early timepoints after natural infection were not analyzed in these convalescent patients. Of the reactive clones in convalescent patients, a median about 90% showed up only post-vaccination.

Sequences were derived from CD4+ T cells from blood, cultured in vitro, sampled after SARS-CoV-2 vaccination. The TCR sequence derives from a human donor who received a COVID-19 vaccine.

CDR3 in amino acids: CASSDRGWDSNQPQHF. The CDR3 bases are TGTGCCAGCAGCGACAGGGGTTGGGATAGCAATCAGCCCCAGCATTTT. This chain links TRBV6-1 with TRBJ1-5, with 8 bases aligning to TRBD1. This CDR3 contains 16 residues. V gave up 6 bases and J gave up 0 bases; unmatched junction bases: 7. Germline V gene sequence: CDR1 MNHNS, CDR2 SASEGT.